This T cell receptor beta chain was identified during a study of T cells after yellow fever vaccination. TCRdb itself ran the 5' RACE reads through MiXCR, one entry per CDR3 protein. The table includes approximately 250,000 distinct CDR3 sequences, approximately 5.2% detected once. This CDR3 contains 15 residues. Germline CDR1 DFQATT, CDR2 SNEGSKA (reference sequence). The V end lost 0 bases, the J end lost 4 bases, and 15 bases lay between the germline ends. Source: CD4+ T cells sorted from PBMCs, taken on the day of the yellow fever booster vaccination. V and J are TRBV20-1 and TRBJ1-2; D may be TRBD1 (5 bases). The receptor's source is a man younger than 35 who received the YFV17D yellow fever vaccine. CDR3 bases: TGCAGTGCTAGAGAAAGCGGGACGTCCATCTATGGCTACACCTTC. Translation gives CSARESGTSIYGYTF.